This T cell receptor beta chain was identified during a study of CD8+ T cells in alopecia areata. Cell sorting on a FACSAria was used to separate CD4+ and CD8+ T cells from the PBMCs. This CDR3 region has 13 residues. The ends lost 8 bases at V and 8 bases at J; junction bases unmatched: 13. The germline V gene has CDR1 SQVTM and CDR2 ANQGSEA. Study outcomes and limitations: Researchers report lesional scalp, most notably alopecia totalis/universalis, outstripped normal scalp in clonality.

This clone has more than one count but fewer than ten. Its matching antigen is unknown. As the sequencing template, cDNA was produced by extracting RNA and reverse transcribing it. Produced via immunoSEQ multiplex PCR; TCRdb's table is partial and in-frame only. The sample contains 90,000 to 130,000 clones, 45% to 70% of which appear only once. The sequence was obtained from a human donor in good health. The sequencing sample was made of CD8+ T cells sorted from blood. The chain links TRBV29-1 to TRBJ1-2; 8 bases agree with TRBD1. The CDR3 bases are TGCAGCATTAAGAGACAGGGGCTGATGGGCTACACCTTC. This sequence encodes CSIKRQGLMGYTF.